Below, 21 T cell receptor beta chains from the same sample are listed, as sequenced in a study of shared clonotypes between healthy human individuals. Data came from immunoSEQ multiplex PCR; TCRdb stores just in-frame clones and leaves some out. This repertoire shows fewer than 1 million clones, about 97% found once; its top ten account for about 0.22%. In the naive CD8 group, cells lacked CD45RO and were positively selected for CCR7, so terminally differentiated effector memory CD45RA+ cells were left out. Sequenced sample: naive CD8+ T cells sorted from blood. Receptors originate from a man in his thirties or forties in good health.

V gene TRBV5-8 combines with J gene TRBJ1-1; tentatively, D is TRBD1 (6 bases). CDR3 length: 15 amino acids. Trimming shortened V by 2 bases and J by 2 bases, and 13 bases separated the two germline ends. CDR1 and CDR2 from the germline V gene are SGHTS and YDEGEE. In DNA, the CDR3 is TGTGCCAGCAGCTTCAAAAGGACAGCCAACACTGAAGCTTTCTTT. It is translated as CASSFKRTANTEAFF.

J is TRBJ2-3 and V is TRBV13; D may match TRBD1 or TRBD2 (6 bases each). Per germline, CDR1 PRHDT and CDR2 FYEKMQ (reference sequence). The CDR3 is 21 residues long. V was shortened by 3 bases and J by 0 bases, with 28 bases between the two germline ends. The CDR3 loop reads CASSFPPLLEGEILSTDTQYF. Here the CDR3 DNA reads TGTGCCAGCAGCTTCCCCCCGTTGTTGGAGGGGGAAATACTTAGCACAGATACGCAGTATTTT. The variable domain in full, completed from reference TRBV13 and TRBJ2-3, reads AAGVIQSPRHLIKEKRETATLKCYPIPRHDTVYWYQQGPGQDPQFLISFYEKMQSDKGSIPDRFSAQQFSDYHSELNMSSLELGDSALYFCASSFPPLLEGEILSTDTQYFGPGTRLTVL.

The V and J genes are TRBV6-5 and TRBJ2-7, with unresolved D. CDR1 and CDR2 from the germline V gene are MNHEY and SVGAGI. CDR3 length: 14 amino acids. Trimming pared 0 bases from V and 5 bases from J, leaving 11 bases between. Here the CDR3 DNA reads TGTGCCAGCAGTTACTCGGTCACGGGCAACGAGCAGTACTTC. This gives the protein CASSYSVTGNEQYF.

This rearrangement joins TRBV10-1 to TRBJ2-1; tentative D call: TRBD1 (5 bases). V shed 5 bases and J shed 0 bases, with 8 bases lying between them. Germline lookup yields CDR1 WNHNN and CDR2 SYGVQD (reference sequence). The CDR3 has 14 amino acids. The CDR3 protein is CASSSRVSYNEQFF. CDR3 sequence (DNA): TGCGCCAGCAGTTCCAGGGTCTCCTACAATGAGCAGTTCTTC.

The count of this clone is one. The chain employs TRBV9 and TRBJ2-2, with D unclear. The CDR3 spans 13 residues. The germline V gene encodes CDR1 SGDLS and CDR2 YYNGEE. V was pared by 6 bases and J by 1 base, with 7 bases between. CDR3 in DNA: TGTGCCAGCACCGGGTTGAACACCGGGGAGCTGTTTTTT. This sequence encodes CASTGLNTGELFF.

This chain joins TRBV7-8 and TRBJ1-2; unclear D gene. The V end lost 8 bases, the J end lost 4 bases, and 8 bases lay between the germline ends. The CDR3 consists of 11 residues. CDR1 is SGHVS and CDR2 is FQNEAQ in the germline V gene. The CDR3 DNA reads as TGTGCCAGCGGGGAGGGCTATGGCTACACCTTC. Residues: CASGEGYGYTF.

The rearrangement joins TRBV29-1 to TRBJ2-1; 7 bases agree with TRBD2. CDR1 SQVTM and CDR2 ANQGSEA come from the germline V gene. The CDR3 sequence is 14 residues long. V shed 3 bases, J shed 5 bases, and the junction held 7 bases outside the gene matches. The chain's CDR3 is CSVDFRLADNEQFF. The CDR3 region has the DNA TGCAGCGTTGATTTTAGGCTAGCGGACAATGAGCAGTTCTTC.

The chain employs TRBV6-6 and TRBJ2-7; 7 bases match TRBD1. The germline CDR1 and CDR2 sequences are MNHNY and SVGAGI (reference sequence). The CDR3 length is 15 residues. Trimming at V came to 6 bases and at J to 0 bases, leaving 8 bases not matched to a gene. The CDR3 DNA reads TGTGCCAGCAGATCCGACAGGGATAACTCCTACGAGCAGTACTTC. Amino acids: CASRSDRDNSYEQYF.

This chain connects TRBV5-5 to TRBJ2-7; D is possibly TRBD2 (6 bases). The CDR3 loop spans 13 amino acids. CDR1 and CDR2 (germline): SGHKS, YYEKEE (reference sequence). The germline V and J ends were trimmed by 3 bases and 3 bases, with 10 bases remaining between them. In nucleotides, the CDR3 is TGTGCCAGCAGCTGGAGGGATAACTACGAGCAGTACTTC. Its protein product is CASSWRDNYEQYF.

V is TRBV15 and J is TRBJ1-2, with unresolved D. Trimming shortened V by 0 bases and J by 4 bases, and 12 bases separated the two germline ends. The CDR3 spans 15 residues. Germline V lookup: CDR1 LNHNV, CDR2 YYDKDF (reference sequence). The CDR3 is CATSRDQGVAYGYTF. Written as DNA, the CDR3 is TGTGCCACCAGCAGAGATCAAGGTGTAGCCTATGGCTACACCTTC.

The chain carries TRBV15 and TRBJ1-3; no reliable D call. Trimming left V 6 bases short and J 8 bases short, with 11 bases between. The CDR3 extends over 12 amino acids. Germline CDR1 reads LNHNV; CDR2 reads YYDKDF (reference sequence). The CDR3 nucleotides read TGTGCCACCAGGTCGGCGTGGGACACCATATATTTT. This codes for CATRSAWDTIYF.

The V and J genes are TRBV9 and TRBJ2-2; no definite D call. Trimming shortened V by 4 bases and J by 7 bases, and 20 bases separated the two germline ends. Germline V lookup: CDR1 SGDLS, CDR2 YYNGEE. The CDR3 consists of 16 residues. The CDR3 DNA reads as TGTGCCAGCAGCCCATTTCGGACGCTGGGTGACGGGGAGCTGTTTTTT. This sequence encodes CASSPFRTLGDGELFF.

This chain connects TRBV5-1 to TRBJ1-1; the D is unclear. The CDR3 length is 14 residues. Germline-derived CDR1 and CDR2 are SGHRS and YFSETQ. Trimming stripped 5 bases from V and 5 bases from J, with 16 bases between. CDR3: CASRLEFGPTEAFF. As DNA, the CDR3 is TGCGCCAGCAGACTCGAATTCGGACCTACTGAAGCTTTCTTT. The whole variable domain, remainder taken from reference TRBV5-1 and TRBJ1-1, is KAGVTQTPRYLIKTRGQQVTLSCSPISGHRSVSWYQQTPGQGLQFLFEYFSETQRNKGNFPGRFSGRQFSNSRSEMNVSTLELGDSALYLCASRLEFGPTEAFFGQGTRLTVV.

This chain uses TRBV5-5 with TRBJ2-7; D unclear. CDR3 size: 13 residues. Trimming left V 2 bases short and J 2 bases short, with 8 bases between. CDR1 and CDR2 from the germline V gene are SGHKS and YYEKEE (reference sequence). As DNA, the CDR3 is TGTGCCAGCAGCTTTCGGCAGCCCTACGAGCAGTACTTC. This translates into CASSFRQPYEQYF.

The chain is built from TRBV5-1 and TRBJ2-5; no clear D gene. Germline CDR1 reads SGHRS; CDR2 reads YFSETQ. V lost 4 bases and J 5 bases, leaving 12 bases between the germline ends. The CDR3 is 13 residues long. The CDR3 bases are TGCGCCAGCAGCGAGTACAGTAGGGAGACCCAGTACTTC. Translated, it gives CASSEYSRETQYF.

The rearrangement joins TRBV27 to TRBJ2-7, with D possibly matching TRBD1 (5 bases). With 8 bases removed from V and 2 bases from J, the gap between germline ends came to 7 bases. The germline gives CDR1 MNHEY, CDR2 SMNVEV (reference sequence). This CDR3 region has 11 residues. This CDR3 is CASGHPYEQYF. The CDR3 bases are TGTGCCAGCGGACATCCCTACGAGCAGTACTTC.

This chain uses TRBV4-1 with TRBJ2-3; no reliable D call. Germline V gene sequence: CDR1 MGHRA, CDR2 YSYEKL. This CDR3 is built from 15 residues. V was cut by 3 bases and J by 6 bases, with 16 bases left in between. CDR3 in DNA: TGCGCCAGCAGCCAGCCTCTTATTAGCCAGGATACGCAGTATTTT. As protein: CASSQPLISQDTQYF.

The genes are TRBV29-1 and TRBJ2-6; no clear D gene. The CDR3 has 14 residues. Germline V gives CDR1 SQVTM, CDR2 ANQGSEA. Deletions cut 7 bases from V and 0 bases from J, with 10 bases between. CDR3 nucleotides: TGCAGCGCCCTTTCAGTCTCTGGGGCCAACGTCCTGACTTTC. As protein: CSALSVSGANVLTF.

The chain recombines TRBV6-1 with TRBJ2-7, with D uncertain. This CDR3 contains 14 residues. The germline V and J ends were trimmed by 2 bases and 4 bases, with 12 bases remaining between them. CDR1 is MNHNS and CDR2 is SASEGT in the germline V gene. The CDR3 nucleotides are TGTGCCAGCAGTGAACATCCGACTTCTTACGAGCAGTACTTC. Translating it yields CASSEHPTSYEQYF.

V gene TRBV11-2 combines with J gene TRBJ2-3; D is unresolved. In germline, CDR1 is SGHAT, CDR2 FQNNGV. Deletions cut 5 bases from V and 3 bases from J, with 15 bases between. The CDR3 extends over 15 amino acids. The CDR3 loop is CASSHRTRATDTQYF. DNA for the CDR3: TGTGCCAGCAGCCACCGGACGCGAGCTACAGATACGCAGTATTTT.

This rearrangement joins TRBV6-5 to TRBJ2-3; 8 nucleotides match TRBD2. J gave up 4 bases and V 6 bases, and 9 bases lay outside the gene matches. The CDR3 is 15 residues long. Germline-derived CDR1 and CDR2 are MNHEY and SVGAGI. CDR3 loop: CASSTTGGVADTQYF. The CDR3 DNA reads TGTGCCAGCAGCACTACCGGGGGGGTGGCAGATACGCAGTATTTT.